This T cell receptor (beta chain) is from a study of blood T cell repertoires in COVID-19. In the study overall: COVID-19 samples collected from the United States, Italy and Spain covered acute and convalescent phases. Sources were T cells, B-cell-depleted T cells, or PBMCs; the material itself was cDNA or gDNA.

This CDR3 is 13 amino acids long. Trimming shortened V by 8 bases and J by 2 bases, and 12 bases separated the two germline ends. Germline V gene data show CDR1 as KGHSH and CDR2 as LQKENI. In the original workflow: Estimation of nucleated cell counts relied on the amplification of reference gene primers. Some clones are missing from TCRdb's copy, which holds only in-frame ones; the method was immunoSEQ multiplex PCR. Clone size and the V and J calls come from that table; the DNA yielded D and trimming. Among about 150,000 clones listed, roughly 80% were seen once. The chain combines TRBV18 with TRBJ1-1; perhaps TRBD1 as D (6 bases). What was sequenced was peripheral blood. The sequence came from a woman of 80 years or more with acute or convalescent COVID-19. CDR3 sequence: CASRRDTNTEAFF. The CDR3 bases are TGTGCCAGCCGTCGGGACACCAACACTGAAGCTTTCTTT.